This T cell receptor (beta chain) was sequenced during a study of blood T cell repertoires in COVID-19. Libraries were prepared by immunoSEQ multiplex PCR; TCRdb keeps only in-frame clonotypes and omits some of them. The sample has approximately 250,000 clones, roughly 88% seen once. The germline CDR1 and CDR2 sequences are LNHDA and SQIVND (reference sequence). Trimming stripped 6 bases from V and 3 bases from J, with 14 bases between. The CDR3 is 14 residues long. This clone was counted once. The sequence was obtained from a man in his forties who had recovered from COVID-19. The specimen sequenced was peripheral blood. J is TRBJ1-2 and V is TRBV19, with D unclear. CDR3 amino acids: CASSRQAGDYGYTF. The CDR3 nucleotides are TGTGCCAGTAGCCGTCAAGCGGGTGACTATGGCTACACCTTC.